This entry lists 5 T cell receptor beta chains sequenced from one sample in a study of response to subunit inactivated influenza vaccine. TCRdb re-derived calls from the RT-PCR reads in MiXCR, one entry per CDR3 protein. The data show 800,000 to 1,000,000 distinct CDR3 sequences, less than 25% seen once. The sample in question was PBMCs from blood, obtained around 5 days after vaccination. These receptors came from a middle-aged man who received an inactivated influenza vaccine.

The chain uses TRBV29-1 and TRBJ2-1; weak D call: TRBD2 (6 bases). The germline gives CDR1 SQVTM, CDR2 ANQGSEA. V was pared by 4 bases and J by 4 bases, with 11 bases between. The CDR3 spans 13 residues. The CDR3: CSVGGTPYNEQFF. CDR3 sequence (DNA): TGCAGCGTTGGGGGGACTCCATACAATGAGCAGTTCTTC.

This clonotype was seen a few times. The chain employs TRBV14 and TRBJ2-7; D gene ambiguous. The CDR3 loop spans 12 amino acids. Germline CDR1 and CDR2: SGHDN and FVKESK. V was clipped by 4 bases and J by 2 bases, with 6 bases between them. This CDR3 reads CASSREPYEQYF. The CDR3 nucleotides read TGTGCCAGCAGCCGGGAACCCTACGAGCAGTACTTC.

The chain recombines TRBV7-9 with TRBJ1-4; 11 bases agree with TRBD1. Germline CDR1 is SEHNR and CDR2 is FQNEAQ (reference sequence). Losses at the gene ends were 5 bases for V and 7 bases for J; bases not matched to a gene: 6. This CDR3 comprises 15 residues. The CDR3 sequence is CASSTDRGRAEKLFF. CDR3 bases: TGTGCCAGCAGCACGGACAGGGGGCGGGCTGAAAAACTGTTTTTT.

Many counts were recorded for this clonotype. The rearrangement joins TRBV5-1 to TRBJ2-7; TRBD1 matches at 10 bases. Germline V gene data show CDR1 as SGHRS and CDR2 as YFSETQ. After removal of 4 bases from V and 7 bases from J, the junction contained 11 bases not matched to a gene. CDR3 length: 15 residues. This CDR3 reads CASSPVTRQGAEQYF. DNA of the CDR3: TGCGCCAGCAGCCCCGTGACCAGACAGGGGGCGGAGCAGTACTTC.

V and J are TRBV5-5 and TRBJ1-6, with D uncertain. Per germline, CDR1 SGHKS and CDR2 YYEKEE (reference sequence). The CDR3 contains 18 residues. The V end was cut by 0 bases, the J end by 3 bases, with 16 bases between. CDR3 protein: CASSLAAHRPYYNSPLHF. In nucleotides, the CDR3 is TGTGCCAGCAGCTTGGCAGCCCACAGACCTTACTATAATTCACCCCTCCACTTT.